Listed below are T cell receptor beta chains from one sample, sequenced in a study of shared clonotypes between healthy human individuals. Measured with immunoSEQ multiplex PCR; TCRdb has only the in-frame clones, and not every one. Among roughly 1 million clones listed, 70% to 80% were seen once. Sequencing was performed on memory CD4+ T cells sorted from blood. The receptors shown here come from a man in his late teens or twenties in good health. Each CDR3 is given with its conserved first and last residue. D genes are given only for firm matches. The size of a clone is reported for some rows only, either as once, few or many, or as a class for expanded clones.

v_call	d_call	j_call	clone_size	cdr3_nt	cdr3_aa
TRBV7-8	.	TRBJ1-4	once	TGTGCCAGCAGCCCGGATATTGAAAAACTGTTTTTT	CASSPDIEKLFF
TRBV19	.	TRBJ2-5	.	TGTGCCAGTAGTGACTCCGGGGTGGAGACCCAGTACTTC	CASSDSGVETQYF
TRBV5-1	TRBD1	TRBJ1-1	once	TGCGCCAGCAGCTTGGGCGCGTTAGACAGGGGCACTGAAGCTTTCTTT	CASSLGALDRGTEAFF
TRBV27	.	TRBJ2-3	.	TGTGCCAGCAGGGTAGGAGATACGCAGTATTTT	CASRVGDTQYF
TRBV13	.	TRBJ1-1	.	TGTGCCAGCAGCGACCTAGGGGGACGGATCAACACTGAAGCTTTCTTT	CASSDLGGRINTEAFF
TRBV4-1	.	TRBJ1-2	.	TGCGCCAGCAGCCAAGAGCAGGGTCGATATGGCTACACCTTC	CASSQEQGRYGYTF
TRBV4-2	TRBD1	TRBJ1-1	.	TGTGCCAGCAGCCAAGATCTGAGGGGGCCGAACACTGAAGCTTTCTTT	CASSQDLRGPNTEAFF
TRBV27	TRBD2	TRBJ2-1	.	TGTGCCAGCAGTTTACCAGCGGGAGTGGGGAATGAGCAGTTCTTC	CASSLPAGVGNEQFF
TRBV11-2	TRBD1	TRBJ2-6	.	TGTGCCAGCAGCTCAGGACAGGGGGGCGTCCTGACTTTC	CASSSGQGGVLTF
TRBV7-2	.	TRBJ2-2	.	TGTGCCAGCAGCCTAACAGAAGGCTACACCGGGGAGCTGTTTTTT	CASSLTEGYTGELFF
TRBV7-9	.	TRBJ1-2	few	TGTGCCAGCAGCTTAAGGTTTGGGGGGGACTATGGCTACACCTTC	CASSLRFGGDYGYTF
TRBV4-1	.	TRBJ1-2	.	TGCGCCAGCAGCCCCACACCAGACAGGATCCTCCTTAATCACTTC	CASSPTPDRILLNHF
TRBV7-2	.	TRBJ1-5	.	TGTGCCAGCAGCCCTCAGGGTCGACAGCCCCAGCATTTT	CASSPQGRQPQHF
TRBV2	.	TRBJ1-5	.	TGTGCCAGCAGTGGCGGGGGGTCTAGCAATCAGCCCCAGCATTTT	CASSGGGSSNQPQHF
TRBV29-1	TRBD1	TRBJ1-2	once	TGCAGCGTTGCAATACAGGGGTCGATCGGCTACACCTTC	CSVAIQGSIGYTF
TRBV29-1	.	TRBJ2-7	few	TGCAGCGTTGAATTAGGTTTCGAGCAGTACTTC	CSVELGFEQYF
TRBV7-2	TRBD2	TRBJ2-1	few	TGTGCCAGCAGCTTAGAGGCTAGCGGGGGTTCCGGTTCGTTCTTC	CASSLEASGGSGSFF
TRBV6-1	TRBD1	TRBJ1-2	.	TGTGCCAGCAGTGAAGGGACAGGGAGGTATGGCTACACCTTC	CASSEGTGRYGYTF
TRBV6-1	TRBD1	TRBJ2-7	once	TGTGCCAGCAGGGACAGGGGGACGTTCGGCTACGAGCAGTACTTC	CASRDRGTFGYEQYF
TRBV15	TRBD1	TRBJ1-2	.	TGTGCCACCAGCAGAGGCGGACAGGGAAGCTATGGCTACACCTTC	CATSRGGQGSYGYTF
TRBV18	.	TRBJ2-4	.	TGTGCCAGCTCACCGGGCCAGGGTAACATTCAGTACTTC	CASSPGQGNIQYF
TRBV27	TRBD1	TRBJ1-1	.	TGTGCCAGCAGTGACAGGGAGTACACTGAAGCTTTCTTT	CASSDREYTEAFF
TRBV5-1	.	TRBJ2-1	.	TGCGCCAGCAGCTTCCAGATCAATGAGCAGTTCTTC	CASSFQINEQFF
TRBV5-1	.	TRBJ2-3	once	TGCGCCAGCAGTCGGGGTGGGGACCCCACAGATACGCAGTATTTT	CASSRGGDPTDTQYF
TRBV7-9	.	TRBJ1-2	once	TGTGCCAGCAGCTTAGCGCGGGGGGAGCCTCAAAACTATGGCTACACCTTC	CASSLARGEPQNYGYTF
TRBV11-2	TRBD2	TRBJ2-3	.	TGTGCCAGCAGCTTAGACGGGAGGGCCATAGATACGCAGTATTTT	CASSLDGRAIDTQYF
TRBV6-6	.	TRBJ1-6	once	TGTGCCAGCACCATCGGACAAATCTCCTATAATTCACCCCTCCACTTT	CASTIGQISYNSPLHF
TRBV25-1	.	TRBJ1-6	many	TGTGCCAGCAAAAGGACAGATAATTCACCCCTCCACTTT	CASKRTDNSPLHF
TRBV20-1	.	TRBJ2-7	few	TGCAGTGCTAGACAGGGAGGCGAGCAGTACTTC	CSARQGGEQYF
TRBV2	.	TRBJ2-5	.	TGTGCCAGCAGTGGCGGGGCGACTTCGGAGACCCAGTACTTC	CASSGGATSETQYF
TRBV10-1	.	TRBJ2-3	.	TGCGCCAGCAGTGAGTACAGATTGAGCACAGATACGCAGTATTTT	CASSEYRLSTDTQYF
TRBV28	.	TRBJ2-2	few	TGTGCCAGCAGTGATCCGGGACGGACCGGGGAGCTGTTTTTT	CASSDPGRTGELFF
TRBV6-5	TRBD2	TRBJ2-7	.	TGTGCCAGCAGTTACTCGATGGCGGGGGTCTACGAGCAGTACTTC	CASSYSMAGVYEQYF
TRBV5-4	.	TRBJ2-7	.	TGTGCCAGCAGCATATTACTTGGCGGCAGCTCCTACGAGCAGTACTTC	CASSILLGGSSYEQYF
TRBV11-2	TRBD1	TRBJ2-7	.	TGTGCCAGCAGCCCCTCGACAGGGATCTTCTACGAGCAGTACTTC	CASSPSTGIFYEQYF
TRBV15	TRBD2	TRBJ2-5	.	TGTGCCACCAGCAGTTACCCGAGCGGGAGGGCCGTAGAGACCCAGTACTTC	CATSSYPSGRAVETQYF
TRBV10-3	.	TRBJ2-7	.	TGTGCCATCAGGGGCGGGACTTTCACCTACGAGCAGTACTTC	CAIRGGTFTYEQYF
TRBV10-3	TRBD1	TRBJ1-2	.	TGTGCCATCAGGGGGGGACAGGAGGACTATGGCTACACCTTC	CAIRGGQEDYGYTF
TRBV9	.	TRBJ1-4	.	TGTGCCAGCAGCGTAGACAGCCTGAATGAAAAACTGTTTTTT	CASSVDSLNEKLFF
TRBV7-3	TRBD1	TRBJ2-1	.	TGTGCCAGCAGCGTTGGGGGTAGGACAGGGAGGTTTGTAAATGAGCAGTTCTTC	CASSVGGRTGRFVNEQFF
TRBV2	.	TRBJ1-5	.	TGTGCCAGCAAGGCGGGACCGCAGGGTCAGCCCCAGCATTTT	CASKAGPQGQPQHF
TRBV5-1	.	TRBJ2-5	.	TGCGCCAGCAGCCCCCCCTCCGGGGAGACCCAGTACTTC	CASSPPSGETQYF
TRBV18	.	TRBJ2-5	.	TGTGCCAGCTCACCACCTAATAGCTTAAGCCAAGAGACCCAGTACTTC	CASSPPNSLSQETQYF
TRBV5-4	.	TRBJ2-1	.	TGTGCCAGCAGCCCCCCGGGACTTTACAATGAGCAGTTCTTC	CASSPPGLYNEQFF
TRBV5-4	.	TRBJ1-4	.	TGTGCCAGCAGCTTGAGTGGGGCGGTTTCATCGGAAAAACTGTTTTTT	CASSLSGAVSSEKLFF
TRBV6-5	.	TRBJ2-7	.	TGTGCCAGCAGTTACTCGAATGCAGGGTCCTACGAGCAGTACTTC	CASSYSNAGSYEQYF
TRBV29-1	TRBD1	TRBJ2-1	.	TGCAGCGGCCGGACAGGGGTTGTGAATGAGCAGTTCTTC	CSGRTGVVNEQFF
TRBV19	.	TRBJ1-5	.	TGTGCCAGTTCGGGGGGGAAAGGGAATAGCAATCAGCCCCAGCATTTT	CASSGGKGNSNQPQHF
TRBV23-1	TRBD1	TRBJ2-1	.	TGCGCCAGCGAGGGACAGCCTAGGAATGAGCAGTTCTTC	CASEGQPRNEQFF
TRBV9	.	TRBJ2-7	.	TGTGCCAGCAGCTCGAGTACCTCAACTTCCTACGAGCAGTACTTC	CASSSSTSTSYEQYF
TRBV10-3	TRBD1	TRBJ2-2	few	TGTGCCATCAGGGGGCAGGGGGCAACCGGGGAGCTGTTTTTT	CAIRGQGATGELFF
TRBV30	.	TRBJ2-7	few	TGTGCCTGGAGGGCTCAACCGGGACGGCCTTACGAGCAGTACTTC	CAWRAQPGRPYEQYF
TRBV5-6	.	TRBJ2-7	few	TGTGCCAGCAGCTTTGGGGGGGAGCAGTACTTC	CASSFGGEQYF